Reported below is one TCR beta chain. This clonotype appeared a few times. This receptor's antigen is unknown. No base qualities exist here, and no much larger clone lies one base off it. This sample was included in a study of T-cell reconstitution after alpha-beta-depleted transplantation in children (dated by TCRdb to the mid-2010s). About the study as a whole: T-cell immune reconstitution after TCRalphabeta/CD19-depleted allogeneic hematopoietic cell transplantation in children was quantitatively tracked in the study by means of TCR repertoire profiling.

The CDR3 spans 15 residues, from the cysteine through the phenylalanine. The DNA shown is the 45-base CDR3, in frame from base 1. CDR1 and CDR2, per the germline V gene (reference sequence), are SEHNR and FQNEAQ. Here V drops 5 bases and J drops 6 bases, and the junction holds 11 bases not matched to any gene. The time point label corresponds to: day 60 (about 2 months) after transplantation. The treatment or condition tag for this specimen amounts to: allogeneic hematopoietic cell transplantation with graft depleted of TCRalphabeta T cells and CD19 B cells. The transplant recipients were children given TCRalphabeta/CD19-depleted allogeneic hematopoietic cell grafts. Overall study results and their limits: Hyperexpanded clone frequencies declined over subsequent months; after one year, T-cell counts and TCRbeta diversity were mostly attributed to newly produced T cells. The apparently early alphabetaT-cell count recovery about two months after transplant was reportedly dependent on only several hundred rapidly expanded clones derived from non-depleted graft cells. In some patients, high TCRbeta diversity at day 60 was attributed to recipient T cells and intrathymic progenitors that had survived conditioning.

Library creation used PCR. Sequencing instrument: Illumina HiSeq 2500. TCR libraries were prepared with molecular barcoding, using unique molecular identifiers to normalize TCRbeta repertoire quantification. TCRdb passed the public sequencing reads through fastp at Q25 and MiXCR, retaining productive beta sequences. Each CDR3 protein appears once, grouped with its most common genes and DNA. The sample table records over 5,000 distinct CDR3 sequences; 16% of these occur just once. Clones ranked in the top ten supply 10% to 15% of the sample. This receptor was identified in a male patient between 10 and 17 years old who had a stem cell transplant for acute myeloid leukemia, so the T cells may come from the graft donor. The chain is made from TRBV7-9 and TRBJ2-7, and TRBD1 matches 9 of the central bases. Sequences were derived from PBMCs, mostly from graft donor cells, sampled 60 days after TCRalphabeta/CD19-depleted stem cell transplant. The bases are TGTGCCAGCAGCCCGGGCATACAGGGGGCTGGCGAGCAGTACTTC. This is translated as CASSPGIQGAGEQYF.